This TCR beta chain is drawn from a study of cytomegalovirus exposure and HLA in healthy donors. The study ran its PCR with 60 Vbeta and 13 Jbeta primers. Assay used: immunoSEQ multiplex PCR; TCRdb lists only in-frame clones, some missing. This table has 90,000 to 120,000 clones, over 9.5% appearing once. Trimming left V 5 bases short and J 1 base short, with 14 bases between. CDR3 size: 15 residues. Germline V CDR1 and CDR2: GTSNPN, SVGIG (reference sequence). Sequenced sample: PBMCs. The chain couples TRBV30 to TRBJ2-2; tentatively, D is TRBD2 (5 bases). The clonotype originates from a man aged 35-49 years in good health and CMV-seropositive. CDR3 in amino acids: CAWAGVSGNTGELFF. CDR3 DNA: TGTGCCTGGGCGGGCGTCAGCGGGAACACCGGGGAGCTGTTTTTT.